This is a list of T cell receptor beta chains from one sample in a study of cytotoxic CD8 clonotypes in ibrutinib-treated CLL. Sequencing was performed with immunoSEQ multiplex PCR; in TCRdb, only in-frame clones are kept and a portion is missing. This repertoire shows about 140,000 clones, over 75% found once; its top ten account for approximately 7.6%. The sample consisted of PBMCs, taken after 36 months of ibrutinib treatment. All receptors derive from a human donor with chronic lymphocytic leukemia. Each CDR3 is given with its conserved first and last residue. Each record gives: V gene, J gene, CDR3 protein.

V gene: TRBV7-9
J gene: TRBJ1-3
CDR3 protein: CASSLFGRLTGNTIYF

V gene: TRBV25-1
J gene: TRBJ2-7
CDR3 protein: CASSEWGRDEQYF

V gene: TRBV10-3
J gene: TRBJ1-1
CDR3 protein: CAISLQGGTEAFF

V gene: TRBV10-3
J gene: TRBJ1-2
CDR3 protein: CAISESSGTVGYGYTF

V gene: TRBV6-1
J gene: TRBJ1-4
CDR3 protein: CASSFQPGEKLFF

V gene: TRBV7-8
J gene: TRBJ1-5
CDR3 protein: CASSLGALGNQPQHF

V gene: TRBV7-9
J gene: TRBJ2-1
CDR3 protein: CASSLWSSTIPNNEQFF

V gene: TRBV6-1
J gene: TRBJ1-1
CDR3 protein: CASPGQLINTEAFF

V gene: TRBV5-5
J gene: TRBJ1-6
CDR3 protein: CASSFGQNNSPLHF

V gene: TRBV4-2
J gene: TRBJ2-5
CDR3 protein: CASSQDSGGETQYF

V gene: TRBV10-3
J gene: TRBJ2-7
CDR3 protein: CAISDRARGLFYEQYF

V gene: TRBV14
J gene: TRBJ2-7
CDR3 protein: CASSHGSGYSYEQYF

V gene: TRBV11-2
J gene: TRBJ1-2
CDR3 protein: CASSRTGTEANYGYTF

V gene: TRBV10-2
J gene: TRBJ2-7
CDR3 protein: CASMEGNSYEQYF

V gene: TRBV28
J gene: TRBJ2-5
CDR3 protein: CASSLMGRNQETQYF

V gene: TRBV19
J gene: TRBJ1-4
CDR3 protein: CASSTLHGGFNEKLFF

V gene: TRBV15
J gene: TRBJ2-2
CDR3 protein: CATSDTPSTGELFF

V gene: TRBV2
J gene: TRBJ2-1
CDR3 protein: CASSEQAGGPYNEQFF

V gene: TRBV19
J gene: TRBJ1-1
CDR3 protein: CASSTWTGGFIALEAFF

V gene: TRBV2
J gene: TRBJ2-3
CDR3 protein: CASRIAVATDTQYF

V gene: TRBV19
J gene: TRBJ1-5
CDR3 protein: CASSIEWARIWSNQPQHF

V gene: TRBV28
J gene: TRBJ2-3
CDR3 protein: CASSLFQDTQYF

V gene: TRBV28
J gene: TRBJ2-3
CDR3 protein: CASSFPSEASTDTQYF

V gene: TRBV6-5
J gene: TRBJ1-2
CDR3 protein: CASSYSWRRGYTF

V gene: TRBV9
J gene: TRBJ2-2
CDR3 protein: CASSVAGGRTGELFF

V gene: TRBV30
J gene: TRBJ2-7
CDR3 protein: CAWSVRGGGREQYF

V gene: TRBV7-9
J gene: TRBJ1-4
CDR3 protein: CASSPSRVTTNEKLFF

V gene: TRBV15
J gene: TRBJ2-7
CDR3 protein: CATSRDQGVAYEQYF

V gene: TRBV29-1
J gene: TRBJ1-2
CDR3 protein: CSVEGGVIHGYTF

V gene: TRBV30
J gene: TRBJ1-2
CDR3 protein: CAWRIWTGARGSGYTF

V gene: TRBV4-1
J gene: TRBJ2-1
CDR3 protein: CASSQDRGYEQFF

V gene: TRBV29-1
J gene: TRBJ2-2
CDR3 protein: CSVAGAGGELFF

V gene: TRBV6-5
J gene: TRBJ2-7
CDR3 protein: CASSYSGEQYF

V gene: TRBV18
J gene: TRBJ2-3
CDR3 protein: CASSPVSTDTQYF

V gene: TRBV11-3
J gene: TRBJ1-1
CDR3 protein: CASSLVETGGEDTEAFF

V gene: TRBV14
J gene: TRBJ1-1
CDR3 protein: CASSQTGSSTEAFF

V gene: TRBV30
J gene: TRBJ1-6
CDR3 protein: CAWRPGHNNSPLHF

V gene: TRBV30
J gene: TRBJ2-3
CDR3 protein: CAWEYPSTDTQYF

V gene: TRBV9
J gene: TRBJ2-2
CDR3 protein: CASNPVPPGYTGELFF

V gene: TRBV29-1
J gene: TRBJ2-3
CDR3 protein: CSVGLRGPSTDTQYF

V gene: TRBV7-9
J gene: TRBJ2-5
CDR3 protein: CASSHAGHKQETQYF

V gene: TRBV9
J gene: TRBJ2-7
CDR3 protein: CASNPGQGAYEQYF

V gene: TRBV5-4
J gene: TRBJ1-1
CDR3 protein: CASSSGQGLAVPFF

V gene: TRBV7-2
J gene: TRBJ2-7
CDR3 protein: CASSLDSGTYEQYF

V gene: TRBV9
J gene: TRBJ2-5
CDR3 protein: CASSVAPVERGGQETQYF